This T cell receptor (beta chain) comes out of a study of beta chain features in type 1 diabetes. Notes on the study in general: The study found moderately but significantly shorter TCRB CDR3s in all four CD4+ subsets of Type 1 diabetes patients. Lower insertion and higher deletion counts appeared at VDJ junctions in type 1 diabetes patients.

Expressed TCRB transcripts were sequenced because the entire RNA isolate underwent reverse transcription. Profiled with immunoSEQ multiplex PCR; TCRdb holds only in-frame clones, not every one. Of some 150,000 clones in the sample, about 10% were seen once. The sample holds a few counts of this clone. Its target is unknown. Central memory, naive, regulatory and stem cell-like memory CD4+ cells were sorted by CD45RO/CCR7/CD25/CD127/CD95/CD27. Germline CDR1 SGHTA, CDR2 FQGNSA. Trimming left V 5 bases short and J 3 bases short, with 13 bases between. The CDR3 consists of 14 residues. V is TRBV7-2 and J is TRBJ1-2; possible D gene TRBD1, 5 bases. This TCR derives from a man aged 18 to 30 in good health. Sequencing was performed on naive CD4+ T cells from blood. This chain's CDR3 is CASSDSWGDYGYTF. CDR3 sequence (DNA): TGTGCCAGCAGCGATTCTTGGGGCGACTATGGCTACACCTTC.